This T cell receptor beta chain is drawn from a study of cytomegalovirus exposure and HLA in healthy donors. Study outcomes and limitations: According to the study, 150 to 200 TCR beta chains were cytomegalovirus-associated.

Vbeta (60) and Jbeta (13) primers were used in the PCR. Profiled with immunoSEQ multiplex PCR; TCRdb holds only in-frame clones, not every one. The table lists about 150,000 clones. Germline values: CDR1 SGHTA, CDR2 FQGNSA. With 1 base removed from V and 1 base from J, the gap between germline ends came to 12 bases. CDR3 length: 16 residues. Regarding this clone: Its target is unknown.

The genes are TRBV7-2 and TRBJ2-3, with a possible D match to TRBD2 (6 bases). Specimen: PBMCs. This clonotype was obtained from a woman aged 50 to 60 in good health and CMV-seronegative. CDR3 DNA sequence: TGTGCCAGCAGCTTAGGGCCTTCGGGGGGCACAGATACGCAGTATTTT. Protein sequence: CASSLGPSGGTDTQYF.